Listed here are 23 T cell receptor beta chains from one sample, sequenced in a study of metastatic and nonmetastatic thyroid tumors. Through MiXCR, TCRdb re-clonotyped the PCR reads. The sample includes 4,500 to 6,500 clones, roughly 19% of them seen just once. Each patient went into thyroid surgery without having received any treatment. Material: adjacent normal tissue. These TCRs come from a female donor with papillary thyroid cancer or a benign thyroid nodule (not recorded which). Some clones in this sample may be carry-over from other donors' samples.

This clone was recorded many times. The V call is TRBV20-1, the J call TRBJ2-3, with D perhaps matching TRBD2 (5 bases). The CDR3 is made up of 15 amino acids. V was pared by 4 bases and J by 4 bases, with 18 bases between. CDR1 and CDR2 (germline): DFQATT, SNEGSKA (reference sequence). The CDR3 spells CSAILRGKSADTQYF. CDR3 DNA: TGCAGTGCTATACTAAGAGGGAAGAGCGCAGATACGCAGTATTTT.

Here the CDR3 reads CASSHRDRNYEQYF. DNA of the CDR3: TGTGCCAGCAGCCACCGCGACAGGAACTACGAGCAGTACTTC. The rearrangement uses TRBV7-9 and TRBJ2-7; possibly TRBD1 for D (6 bases). Trimming shortened V by 5 bases and J by 3 bases, and 14 bases separated the two germline ends. The CDR3 length is 14 residues. Germline V gene lookup returns CDR1 SEHNR and CDR2 FQNEAQ (reference sequence).

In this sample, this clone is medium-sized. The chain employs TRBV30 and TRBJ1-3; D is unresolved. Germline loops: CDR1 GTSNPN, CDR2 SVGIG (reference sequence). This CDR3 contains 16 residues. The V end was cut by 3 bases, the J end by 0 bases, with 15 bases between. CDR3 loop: CAWRRALYFSGNTIYF. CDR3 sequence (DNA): TGTGCCTGGAGAAGGGCACTCTATTTCTCTGGAAACACCATATATTTT.

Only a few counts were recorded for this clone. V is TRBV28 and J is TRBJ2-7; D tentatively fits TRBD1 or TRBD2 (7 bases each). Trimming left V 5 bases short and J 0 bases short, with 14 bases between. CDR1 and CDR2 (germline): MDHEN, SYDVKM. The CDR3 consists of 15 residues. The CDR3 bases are TGTGCCAGCAGTCCCCAGGGGGGGAGCTCCTACGAGCAGTACTTC. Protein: CASSPQGGSSYEQYF. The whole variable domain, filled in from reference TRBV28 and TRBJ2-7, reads DVKVTQSSRYLVKRTGEKVFLECVQDMDHENMFWYRQDPGLGLRLIYFSYDVKMKEKGDIPEGYSVSREKKERFSLILESASTNQTSMYLCASSPQGGSSYEQYFGPGTRLTVT.

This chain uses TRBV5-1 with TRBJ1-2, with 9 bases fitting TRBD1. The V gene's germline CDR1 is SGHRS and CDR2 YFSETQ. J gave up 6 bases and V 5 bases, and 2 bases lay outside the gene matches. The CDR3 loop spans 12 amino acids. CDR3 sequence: CASSRTGDGYTF. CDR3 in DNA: TGCGCCAGCAGTCGGACAGGGGATGGCTACACCTTC.

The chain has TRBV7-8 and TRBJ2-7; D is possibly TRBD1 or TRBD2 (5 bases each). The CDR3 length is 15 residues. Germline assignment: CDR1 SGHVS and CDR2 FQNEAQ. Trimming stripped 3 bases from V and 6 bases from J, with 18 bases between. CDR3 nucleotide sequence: TGTGCCAGCAGCTTTGAACGGGACGTGTGGTCCGAGCAGTACTTC. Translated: CASSFERDVWSEQYF. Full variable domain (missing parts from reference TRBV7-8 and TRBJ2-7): GAGVSQSPRYKVAKRGQDVALRCDPISGHVSLFWYQQALGQGPEFLTYFQNEAQLDKSGLPSDRFFAERPEGSVSTLKIQRTQQEDSAVYLCASSFERDVWSEQYFGPGTRLTVT.

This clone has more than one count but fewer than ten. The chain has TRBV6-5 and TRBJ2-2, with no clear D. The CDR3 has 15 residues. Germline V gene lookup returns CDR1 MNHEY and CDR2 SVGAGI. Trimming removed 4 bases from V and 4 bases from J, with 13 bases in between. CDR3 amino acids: CASSSLGSGTGELFF. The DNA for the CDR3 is TGTGCCAGCAGTTCCCTGGGTTCGGGCACCGGGGAGCTGTTTTTT.

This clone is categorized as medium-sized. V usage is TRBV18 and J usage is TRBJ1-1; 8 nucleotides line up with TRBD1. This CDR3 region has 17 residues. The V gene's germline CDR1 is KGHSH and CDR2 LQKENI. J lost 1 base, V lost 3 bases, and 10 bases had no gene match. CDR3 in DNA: TGTGCCAGCTCACCTGGGACAGGTTATTCCCAGAACACTGAAGCTTTCTTT. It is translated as CASSPGTGYSQNTEAFF.

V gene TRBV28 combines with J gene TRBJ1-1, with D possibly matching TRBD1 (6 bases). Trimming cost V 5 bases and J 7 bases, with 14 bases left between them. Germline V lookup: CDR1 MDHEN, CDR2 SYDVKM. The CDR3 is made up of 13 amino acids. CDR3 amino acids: CASSHRGAIEAFF. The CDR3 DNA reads TGTGCCAGCAGTCATCGGGGGGCGATTGAAGCTTTCTTT.

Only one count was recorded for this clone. The CDR3 is CASSGRGRGYNEQFF. DNA of the CDR3: TGTGCCAGCAGCGGGCGGGGCAGGGGGTACAATGAGCAGTTCTTC. The V call is TRBV11-2, the J call TRBJ2-1, with D possibly matching TRBD1 (7 bases). This CDR3 comprises 15 residues. Germline CDR1 SGHAT, CDR2 FQNNGV. V was pared by 5 bases and J by 4 bases, with 15 bases between. The variable domain in full, completed from reference TRBV11-2 and TRBJ2-1, reads EAGVAQSPRYKIIEKRQSVAFWCNPISGHATLYWYQQILGQGPKLLIQFQNNGVVDDSQLPKDRFSAERLKGVDSTLKIQPAKLEDSAVYLCASSGRGRGYNEQFFGPGTRLTVL.

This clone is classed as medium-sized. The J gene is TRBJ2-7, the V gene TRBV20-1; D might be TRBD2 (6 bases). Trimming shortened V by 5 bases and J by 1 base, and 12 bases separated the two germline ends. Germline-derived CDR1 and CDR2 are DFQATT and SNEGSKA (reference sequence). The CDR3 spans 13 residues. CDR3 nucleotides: TGCAGTGCTGCCGAGGGACTTTCCTACGAGCAGTACTTC. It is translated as CSAAEGLSYEQYF.

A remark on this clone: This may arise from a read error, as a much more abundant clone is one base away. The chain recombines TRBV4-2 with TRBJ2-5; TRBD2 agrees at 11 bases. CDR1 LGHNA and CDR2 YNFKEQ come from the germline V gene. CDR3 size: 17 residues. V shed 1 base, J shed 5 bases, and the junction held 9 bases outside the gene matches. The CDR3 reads CASSQGSVIAGGETQYF. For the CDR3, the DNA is TGTGCCAGCAGCCAAGGTTCCGTGATAGCGGGGGGGGAGACCCAGTACTTC.

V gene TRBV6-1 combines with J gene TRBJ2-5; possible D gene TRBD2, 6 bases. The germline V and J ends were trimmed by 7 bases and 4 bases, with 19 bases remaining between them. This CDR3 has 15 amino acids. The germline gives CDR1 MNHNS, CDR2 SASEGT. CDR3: CASTASVSSSETQYF. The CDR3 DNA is TGTGCCAGCACGGCTAGCGTCTCCTCTTCAGAGACCCAGTACTTC.

In DNA form, the CDR3 reads TGTGCCAGCAGTTTGATTAGCGGGGGGGCCGGGGAGACCCAGTACTTC. It is translated as CASSLISGGAGETQYF. This chain uses TRBV28 with TRBJ2-5; 11 nucleotides align to TRBD2. CDR1 and CDR2 (germline): MDHEN, SYDVKM. This CDR3 has 16 amino acids. J lost 5 bases, V lost 3 bases, and 8 bases had no gene match.

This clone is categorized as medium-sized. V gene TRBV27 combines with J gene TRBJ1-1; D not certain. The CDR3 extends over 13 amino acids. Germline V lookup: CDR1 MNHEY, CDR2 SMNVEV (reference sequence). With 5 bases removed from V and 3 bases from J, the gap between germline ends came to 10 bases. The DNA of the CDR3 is TGTGCCAGCAGTATCTCCAAGTACACTGAAGCTTTCTTT. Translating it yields CASSISKYTEAFF.

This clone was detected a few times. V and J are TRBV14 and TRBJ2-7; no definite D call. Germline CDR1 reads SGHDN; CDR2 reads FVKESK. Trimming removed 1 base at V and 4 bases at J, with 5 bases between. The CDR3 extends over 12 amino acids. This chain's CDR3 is CASSQGGYEQYF. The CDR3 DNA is TGTGCCAGCAGCCAAGGAGGATACGAGCAGTACTTC.

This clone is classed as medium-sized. The chain's CDR3 is CASSLGQANTIYF. CDR3 sequence (DNA): TGCGCCAGCAGCTTGGGGCAGGCCAACACCATATATTTT. The J gene is TRBJ1-3, the V gene TRBV5-1; D uncertain. Germline V gene lookup returns CDR1 SGHRS and CDR2 YFSETQ. The V gene lost 0 bases and the J gene lost 7 bases, with 8 bases spanning the gap. This CDR3 has 13 amino acids.

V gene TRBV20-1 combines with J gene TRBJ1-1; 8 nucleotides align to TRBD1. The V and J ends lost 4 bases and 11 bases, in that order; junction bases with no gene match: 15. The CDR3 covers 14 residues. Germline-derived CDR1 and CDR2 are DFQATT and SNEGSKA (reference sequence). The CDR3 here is CSAIPGQENSEAFF. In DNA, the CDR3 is TGCAGTGCTATTCCGGGACAGGAGAACAGTGAGGCTTTCTTT.

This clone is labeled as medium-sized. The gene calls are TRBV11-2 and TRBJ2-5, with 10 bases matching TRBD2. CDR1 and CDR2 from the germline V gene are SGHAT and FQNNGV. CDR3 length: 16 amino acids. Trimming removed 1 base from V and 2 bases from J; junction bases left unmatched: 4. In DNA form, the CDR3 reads TGTGCCAGCAGCTTAGGGGCTAGCGGGGGTCAAGAGACCCAGTACTTC. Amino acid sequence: CASSLGASGGQETQYF.

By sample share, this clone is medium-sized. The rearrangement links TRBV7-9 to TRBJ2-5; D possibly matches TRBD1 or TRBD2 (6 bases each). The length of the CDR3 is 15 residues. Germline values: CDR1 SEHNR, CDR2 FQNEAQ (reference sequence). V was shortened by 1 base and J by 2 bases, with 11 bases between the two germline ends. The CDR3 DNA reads TGTGCCAGCAGCTTAGTAGGGGGGACTCAAGAGACCCAGTACTTC. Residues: CASSLVGGTQETQYF.

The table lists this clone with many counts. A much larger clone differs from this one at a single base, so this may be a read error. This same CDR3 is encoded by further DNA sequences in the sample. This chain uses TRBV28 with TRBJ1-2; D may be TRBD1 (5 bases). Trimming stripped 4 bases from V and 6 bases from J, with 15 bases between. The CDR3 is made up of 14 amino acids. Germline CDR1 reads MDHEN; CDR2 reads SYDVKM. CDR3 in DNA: TGTGCCAGCAGTTCGCAAGGGACTGGGGATGGCTACACCTTC. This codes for CASSSQGTGDGYTF.

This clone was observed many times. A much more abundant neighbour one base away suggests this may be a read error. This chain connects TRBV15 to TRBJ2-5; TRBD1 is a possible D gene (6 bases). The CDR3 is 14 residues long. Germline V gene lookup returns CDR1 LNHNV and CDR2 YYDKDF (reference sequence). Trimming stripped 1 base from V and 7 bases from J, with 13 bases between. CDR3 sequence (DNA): TGTGCCACCAGCAGAGGAGGGGGTAAGGGGACCCAGTACTTC. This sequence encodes CATSRGGGKGTQYF.

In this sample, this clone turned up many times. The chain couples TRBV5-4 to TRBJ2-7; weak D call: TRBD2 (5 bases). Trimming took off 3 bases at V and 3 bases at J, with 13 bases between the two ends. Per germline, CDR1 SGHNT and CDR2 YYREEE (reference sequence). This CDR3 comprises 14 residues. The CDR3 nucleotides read TGTGCCAGCAGCTCTGACGTGGGGAGCTACGAGCAGTACTTC. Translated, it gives CASSSDVGSYEQYF.